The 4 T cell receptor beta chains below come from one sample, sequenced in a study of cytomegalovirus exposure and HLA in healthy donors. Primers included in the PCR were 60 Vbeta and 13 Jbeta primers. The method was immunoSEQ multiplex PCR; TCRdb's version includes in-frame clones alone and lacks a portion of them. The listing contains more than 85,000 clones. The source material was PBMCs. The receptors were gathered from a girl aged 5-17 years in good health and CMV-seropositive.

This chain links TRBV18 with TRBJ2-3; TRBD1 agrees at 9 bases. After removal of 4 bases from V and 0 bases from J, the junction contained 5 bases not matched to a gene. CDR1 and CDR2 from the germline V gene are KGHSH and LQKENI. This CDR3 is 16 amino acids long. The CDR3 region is CASSLSGQGSTDTQYF. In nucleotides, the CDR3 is TGTGCCAGCTCACTATCGGGACAGGGCAGCACAGATACGCAGTATTTT.

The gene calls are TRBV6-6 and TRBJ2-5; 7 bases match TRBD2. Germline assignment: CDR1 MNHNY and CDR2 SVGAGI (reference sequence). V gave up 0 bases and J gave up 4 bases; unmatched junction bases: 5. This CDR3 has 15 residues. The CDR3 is CASSYSPAGLETQYF. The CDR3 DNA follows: TGTGCCAGCAGTTACTCCCCAGCGGGGTTAGAGACCCAGTACTTC.

For the CDR3, the DNA is TGCGCCAGCAGCCACTCCGGGACAGCCGCCTACGAGCAGTACTTC. Protein: CASSHSGTAAYEQYF. V usage is TRBV4-1 and J usage is TRBJ2-7; 7 bases align to TRBD1. V shed 3 bases, J shed 2 bases, and the junction held 7 bases outside the gene matches. Looked up from germline, CDR1 is MGHRA and CDR2 is YSYEKL. The length of the CDR3 is 15 residues.

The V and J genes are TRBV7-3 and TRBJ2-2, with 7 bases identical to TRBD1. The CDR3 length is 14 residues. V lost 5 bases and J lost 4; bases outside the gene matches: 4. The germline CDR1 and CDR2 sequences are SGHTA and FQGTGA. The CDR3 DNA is TGTGCCAGCAGCAAGGGACAGCCCACCGGGGAGCTGTTTTTT. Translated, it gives CASSKGQPTGELFF.